These 2 T cell receptor beta chains were sequenced from one sample in a study of shared clonotypes between healthy human individuals. Repertoires were generated with immunoSEQ multiplex PCR, while TCRdb's copy carries only in-frame clones and drops some. Here the sample spans 950,000 to 1,100,000 clones, 78% being singletons. The sample consisted of memory CD4+ T cells from PBMCs. Subset meaning: CD45RA-negative fraction. These receptors were taken from a man between 18 and 35 years old in good health. Some clones in this sample may be carry-over from other donors' samples.

The chain combines TRBV4-1 with TRBJ2-5, with D maybe TRBD2 (5 bases). V lost 1 base and J lost 5, with 26 bases in between. The CDR3 length is 19 residues. Germline lookup yields CDR1 MGHRA and CDR2 YSYEKL. CDR3 residues: CASSQVSPRSMWERETQYF. The CDR3 bases are TGCGCCAGCAGCCAAGTCTCTCCCCGTAGCATGTGGGAGCGGGAGACCCAGTACTTC.

This clone was seen only a few times. The chain is built from TRBV20-1 and TRBJ2-1; no clear D. The CDR3 loop spans 11 amino acids. Germline values: CDR1 DFQATT, CDR2 SNEGSKA (reference sequence). The V end lost 2 bases, the J end lost 6 bases, and 5 bases lay between the germline ends. CDR3 sequence: CSARWVNEQFF. As DNA, the CDR3 is TGCAGTGCTAGATGGGTCAATGAGCAGTTCTTC.